This TCR beta chain came from a study of cytomegalovirus exposure and HLA in healthy donors (dated by TCRdb to about 2017). In terms of the full investigation: According to a later analysis, the roughly 120 validation repertoires were produced on the same platform as the approximately 600 repertoires of the first cohort. The study was designed to test whether signatures of past pathogen exposure could be identified by cataloging public T cell receptors. To predict cytomegalovirus infection status, the study combined high-throughput TCR immunosequencing, statistical association of individual TCRs with disease status, and machine learning. Besides the first cohort of roughly 700 subjects, a separate validation cohort made up of about 120 different subjects was used. Overall study results and their limits: The study gave a list of around 170 TCR beta chains associated with cytomegalovirus. Of the cluster scores, approximately 94% were above 0 in a later analysis, which found that TCRs clustered in the first cohort also tended to co-occur in the roughly 130 validation repertoires. While some public TCRs were present in many individuals, most TCR sequences turned up only very rarely across donors. In vitro tests confirmed that three of the cytomegalovirus-associated TCR beta chains recognize cytomegalovirus antigens. The classifier was reported to diagnose cytomegalovirus status with high specificity and sensitivity in both the original cohort and the validation cohort. The authors suggested that the approach could potentially be generalized to other disease states and immunological phenotypes. All 120 or so repertoires were used to score co-occurrence in the validation cohort in a later analysis, because that analysis had no HLA typing for the cohort.

The donors were included in the validation cohort of over a hundred subjects, a group kept apart from the roughly 690-subject first cohort. The method was the immunoSEQ multiplex PCR assay. The authors' analysis ran thus. A statistical classification framework was built for diagnosing cytomegalovirus status from the catalog of TCR beta chain sequences. Here the immuneACCESS table is served through TCRdb, limited to in-frame sequences with V and J called. Missing clones are a known gap in these copies; in checked studies unresolved V genes cover under half, and the rest lacks a known reason. V and J calls and clone size are those listed in that table; D and trimming were worked out from the DNA. This sample holds about 180,000 clones; around 87% were observed only once. 1.4% of the sample goes to the ten largest clones. V and J lose 1 base and 0 bases, and a span of 13 bases separates them. Including cysteine and phenylalanine, the CDR3 has 17 amino acids. Only the CDR3 DNA is retained, 51 bases long and in frame from the first base. The germline V gene supplies CDR1 SGHTA and CDR2 FQGNSA.

Comments on this clone: The antigen it binds to is not known. No base qualities exist here, and no much larger clone lies one base off it.

The receptor was derived from a woman aged 25 to 39 in good health and CMV-seronegative. The sequencing input was PBMCs. The receptor chain draws on TRBV7-2 and TRBJ1-5, with an unclear D gene assignment. The CDR3 region reads CASSLGGGRVSNQPQHF. Here is the DNA: TGTGCCAGCAGCTTAGGAGGTGGGCGGGTTAGCAATCAGCCCCAGCATTTT.